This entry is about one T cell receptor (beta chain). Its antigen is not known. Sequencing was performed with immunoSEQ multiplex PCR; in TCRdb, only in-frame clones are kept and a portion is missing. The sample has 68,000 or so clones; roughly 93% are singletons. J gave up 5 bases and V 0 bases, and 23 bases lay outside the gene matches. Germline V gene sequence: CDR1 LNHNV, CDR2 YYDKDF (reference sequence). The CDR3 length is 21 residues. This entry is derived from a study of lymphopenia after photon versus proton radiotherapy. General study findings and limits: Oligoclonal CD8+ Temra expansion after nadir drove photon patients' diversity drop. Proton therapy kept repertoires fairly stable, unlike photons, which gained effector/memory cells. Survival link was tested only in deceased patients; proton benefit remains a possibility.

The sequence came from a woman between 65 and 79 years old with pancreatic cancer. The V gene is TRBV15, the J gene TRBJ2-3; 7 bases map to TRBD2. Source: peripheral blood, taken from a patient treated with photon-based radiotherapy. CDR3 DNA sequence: TGTGCCACCAGCAGAGATCGATCCCCCCTAGCGGCCCACCCCCCGGGAGATACGCAGTATTTT. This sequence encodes CATSRDRSPLAAHPPGDTQYF. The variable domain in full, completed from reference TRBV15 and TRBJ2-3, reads DAMVIQNPRYQVTQFGKPVTLSCSQTLNHNVMYWYQQKSSQAPKLLFHYYDKDFNNEADTPDNFQSRRPNTSFCFLDIRSPGLGDTAMYLCATSRDRSPLAAHPPGDTQYFGPGTRLTVL.